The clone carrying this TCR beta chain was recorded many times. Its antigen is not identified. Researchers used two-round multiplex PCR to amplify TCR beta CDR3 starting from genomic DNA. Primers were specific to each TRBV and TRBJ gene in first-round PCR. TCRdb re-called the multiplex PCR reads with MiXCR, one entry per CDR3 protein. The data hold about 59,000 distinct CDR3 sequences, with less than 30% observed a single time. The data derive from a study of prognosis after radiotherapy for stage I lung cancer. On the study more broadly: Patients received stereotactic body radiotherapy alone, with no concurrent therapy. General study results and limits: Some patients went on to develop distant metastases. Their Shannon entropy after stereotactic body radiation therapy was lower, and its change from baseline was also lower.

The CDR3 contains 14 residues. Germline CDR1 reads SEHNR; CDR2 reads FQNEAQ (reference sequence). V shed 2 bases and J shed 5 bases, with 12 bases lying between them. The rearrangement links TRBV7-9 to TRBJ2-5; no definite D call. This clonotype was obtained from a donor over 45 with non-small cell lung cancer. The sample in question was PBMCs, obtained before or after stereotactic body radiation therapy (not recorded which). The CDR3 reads CASSLLWGMETQYF. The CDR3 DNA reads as TGTGCCAGCAGCTTACTGTGGGGTATGGAGACCCAGTACTTC.